Listed here are 20 T cell receptor beta chains from one sample, sequenced in a study of CD8+CD57+ T cells in acquired aplastic anemia listed by TCRdb under 2018. Sequencing took place on an Illumina HiSeq 2000. Genomic DNA served as template for TCR beta VDJ combination and CDR3 sequence profiling. The public sequencing data were trimmed at Q25 with fastp and processed into clonotypes with MiXCR by TCRdb, which kept only in-frame beta chains. Each CDR3 protein gets just one entry, which takes the most common genes and DNA from the rows behind it. Here the sample has under 350,000 distinct CDR3 sequences; roughly three fifths occur a single time. Approximately 8.2% of the sample comes from the top ten. Sequencing was done on a sample of sorted CD4+, CD8+, or CD8+CD57+ T cells (not recorded which) from PBMCs. The receptor set was obtained from a human donor with severe aplastic anemia or a healthy control (not recorded which).

On this clonotype: Germline and junction disagree at one end, which may indicate a read error. The chain recombines TRBV9 with TRBJ2-7, with a tentative D call TRBD2 (7 bases). Germline assignment: CDR1 SGDLS and CDR2 YYNGEE. The length of the CDR3 is 15 residues. The CDR3 DNA follows: TGTGCCGGCAGCTCGAAGGGGGGGGGCAGATACGAGCAGTACTTC. Protein: CAGSSKGGGRYEQYF.

This rearrangement joins TRBV29-1 to TRBJ2-5; perhaps TRBD1 as D (6 bases). This CDR3 contains 12 residues. CDR1 SQVTM and CDR2 ANQGSEA come from the germline V gene. Trimming stripped 4 bases from V and 2 bases from J, with 8 bases between. In DNA, the CDR3 is TGCAGCGTTGGGCAGGGGCAAGAGACCCAGTACTTC. Its protein is CSVGQGQETQYF.

The gene calls are TRBV24-1 and TRBJ2-6; 9 bases are shared with TRBD1. V trimming: 3 bases; J trimming: 0 bases; junction bases outside the gene matches: 8. Germline CDR1 KGHDR, CDR2 SFDVKD. The CDR3 length is 19 residues. Written as DNA, the CDR3 is TGTGCCACCAGTGATCCGGGACAGGGCAAATTCTCTGGGGCCAACGTCCTGACTTTC. Encoded protein: CATSDPGQGKFSGANVLTF.

This clonotype was observed a handful of times. This chain connects TRBV29-1 to TRBJ2-7; D may correspond to TRBD1 or TRBD2 (5 bases each). The CDR3 consists of 14 residues. Trimming removed 4 bases at V and 2 bases at J, with 15 bases between. Germline CDR1 is SQVTM and CDR2 is ANQGSEA. CDR3 sequence: CSVVGTEETYEQYF. Here the CDR3 DNA reads TGCAGCGTTGTGGGGACGGAGGAAACCTACGAGCAGTACTTC.

This chain uses TRBV10-1 with TRBJ2-7; D is perhaps TRBD1 (6 bases). The CDR3 totals 14 residues. Germline CDR1 reads WNHNN; CDR2 reads SYGVQD (reference sequence). With 5 bases removed from V and 3 bases from J, the gap between germline ends came to 14 bases. The CDR3: CASSRSGADYEQYF. Written as DNA, the CDR3 is TGCGCCAGCAGTCGATCAGGGGCCGACTACGAGCAGTACTTC.

As regards this clonotype: A much bigger clone sits one base away, suggesting this may be a read error. V usage is TRBV2 and J usage is TRBJ1-3, with D hard to call. The CDR3 loop spans 16 amino acids. CDR1 SNHLY and CDR2 FYNNEI come from the germline V gene. Written as DNA, the CDR3 is TGTGCCAGCACCGAACGGCACAGCCTCTCTGGAAACACCGTATATTTT. As protein: CASTERHSLSGNTVYF.

V is TRBV7-2 and J is TRBJ1-2; D is unresolved. V lost 6 bases, J lost 5 bases, and 10 bases lay in between. The germline V gene has CDR1 SGHTA and CDR2 FQGNSA. The length of the CDR3 is 12 residues. The CDR3 sequence is CASSLTVYGYTF. The CDR3 coding sequence is TGTGCCAGCAGTCTGACCGTTTATGGCTACACCTTC.

This clonotype has at least ten counts. The chain uses TRBV15 and TRBJ2-3; 11 nucleotides line up with TRBD2. The V gene's germline CDR1 is LNHNV and CDR2 YYDKDF (reference sequence). V gave up 2 bases and J gave up 5 bases; unmatched junction bases: 6. CDR3 length equals 16 residues. The CDR3 coding sequence is TGTGCCACCAGCAGAACTAGCGGGGGCCTCCGAGATACGCAGTATTTT. Its translation: CATSRTSGGLRDTQYF.

This clonotype came up many times. This sequence joins TRBV12-3 or TRBV12-4 and TRBJ2-7; D call uncertain. The CDR3 covers 12 residues. V lost 1 base to trimming and J lost 7 bases, with 8 bases between them. CDR3 amino acids: CASSLGFGEQYF. The CDR3 DNA reads TGTGCCAGCAGTTTAGGGTTTGGGGAGCAGTACTTC.

A note on this clonotype: This likely comes from a read error, as the CDR3 has no conserved phenylalanine or tryptophan at its end. It is unclear where the CDR3 begins or ends on the DNA, so no DNA is shown, and the CDR3 is as TCRdb lists it. This rearrangement joins TRBV27 to TRBJ2-2. With termini counted, the CDR3 has 11 amino acids. Germline loops: CDR1 MNHEY, CDR2 SMNVEV (reference sequence). The chain's CDR3 is CASSPRRSGFS.

The CDR3, as DNA: TGCGCCAGCCCTGGGAGGGGGACATCCTACGAGCAGTACTTC. This encodes CASPGRGTSYEQYF. The chain uses TRBV5-1 and TRBJ2-7; TRBD2 might be the D (7 bases). CDR1 and CDR2 (germline): SGHRS, YFSETQ. The CDR3 loop spans 14 amino acids. Trimming left V 7 bases short and J 1 base short, with 15 bases between.

CDR3 in DNA: TGCAGTGCCTCCGGGACTAGCGGGGAACAAGAGACCCAGTACTTC. Its translation: CSASGTSGEQETQYF. The chain couples TRBV20-1 to TRBJ2-5; 13 positions agree with TRBD2. V shed 6 bases, J shed 2 bases, and the junction held 6 bases outside the gene matches. CDR3 length equals 15 residues. CDR1 and CDR2 from the germline V gene are DFQATT and SNEGSKA (reference sequence).

This clonotype was seen ten or more times. The genes are TRBV19 and TRBJ1-2; D is unclear. Germline values: CDR1 LNHDA, CDR2 SQIVND (reference sequence). The CDR3 covers 12 residues. The ends were cut back, 0 bases at V and 8 bases at J, with 7 bases in the middle. The CDR3 spells CASSIDYVGYTF. In nucleotides, the CDR3 is TGTGCCAGTAGTATAGATTATGTAGGCTACACCTTC.

This clonotype was observed at least ten times. CDR3 DNA: TGCGCCAGCAGCCGGACAGGGATCCAAGAGACCCAGTACTTC. It translates to CASSRTGIQETQYF. The gene calls are TRBV4-3 and TRBJ2-5; 8 bases map to TRBD1. The trim removed 4 bases at V and 1 base at J, leaving 2 bases unmatched. CDR1 and CDR2 from the germline V gene are LGHNA and YSLEER. The CDR3 is made up of 14 amino acids.

V gene TRBV10-3 combines with J gene TRBJ1-6; 8 positions agree with TRBD1. This CDR3 comprises 16 residues. CDR1 and CDR2 from the germline V gene are ENHRY and SYGVKD. The J segment lost 7 bases and the V segment lost 6 bases, leaving 11 bases of the junction unmatched. CDR3 sequence reads: CAIRDVGQGRNSPLHF. For the CDR3, the DNA is TGTGCCATCAGAGACGTCGGACAGGGCCGAAATTCACCCCTCCACTTT.

The chain is built from TRBV5-1 and TRBJ2-7; D perhaps matches TRBD1 (6 bases). V dropped 0 bases and J dropped 2 bases, with 12 bases sitting between them. CDR3 length: 15 amino acids. Germline V gene sequence: CDR1 SGHRS, CDR2 YFSETQ. The CDR3 protein is CASSLETGGPYEQYF. CDR3 sequence (DNA): TGCGCCAGCAGCTTGGAGACAGGTGGACCCTACGAGCAGTACTTC. The whole variable domain, remainder taken from reference TRBV5-1 and TRBJ2-7, is KAGVTQTPRYLIKTRGQQVTLSCSPISGHRSVSWYQQTPGQGLQFLFEYFSETQRNKGNFPGRFSGRQFSNSRSEMNVSTLELGDSALYLCASSLETGGPYEQYFGPGTRLTVT.

This clonotype occurred many times. The chain couples TRBV7-3 to TRBJ2-1; either TRBD1 or TRBD2 may supply D (5 bases each). Trimming removed 5 bases from V and 6 bases from J, with 14 bases in between. CDR1 and CDR2 (germline): SGHTA, FQGTGA. The CDR3 totals 14 residues. The chain's CDR3 is CASSLLGDVNEQFF. CDR3 in DNA: TGTGCCAGCAGCCTCCTCGGGGACGTCAATGAGCAGTTCTTC. Supplemented by reference TRBV7-3 and TRBJ2-1, the full variable domain reads GAGVSQTPSNKVTEKGKYVELRCDPISGHTALYWYRQSLGQGPEFLIYFQGTGAADDSGLPNDRFFAVRPEGSVSTLKIQRTERGDSAVYLCASSLLGDVNEQFFGPGTRLTVL.

This clonotype was observed at least ten times. The chain recombines TRBV15 with TRBJ2-5, with D maybe TRBD1 (5 bases). The CDR3 contains 17 residues. Germline lookup yields CDR1 LNHNV and CDR2 YYDKDF (reference sequence). V was clipped by 1 base and J by 3 bases, with 18 bases between them. The CDR3 DNA reads as TGTGCCACCAGCAGAGGTACCGGGCAGGGCCGAAAAGAGACCCAGTACTTC. Its protein product is CATSRGTGQGRKETQYF. The variable domain in full, completed from reference TRBV15 and TRBJ2-5, reads DAMVIQNPRYQVTQFGKPVTLSCSQTLNHNVMYWYQQKSSQAPKLLFHYYDKDFNNEADTPDNFQSRRPNTSFCFLDIRSPGLGDTAMYLCATSRGTGQGRKETQYFGPGTRLLVL.

The V and J genes are TRBV5-4 and TRBJ1-1, with a possible D match to TRBD1 (5 bases). The CDR3 runs 14 residues. Per germline, CDR1 SGHNT and CDR2 YYREEE (reference sequence). With 4 bases removed from V and 3 bases from J, the gap between germline ends came to 13 bases. The DNA of the CDR3 is TGTGCCAGCAGCATGTGGGACGGTGACACTGAAGCTTTCTTT. Encoded protein: CASSMWDGDTEAFF.

The CDR3 region is CAISRGAGNEQFF. As DNA, the CDR3 is TGTGCCATCAGCAGGGGAGCGGGCAATGAGCAGTTCTTC. The rearrangement links TRBV10-3 to TRBJ2-1; D possibly uses TRBD1 or TRBD2 (6 bases each). V lost 6 bases to trimming and J lost 6 bases, with 12 bases between them. The CDR3 has 13 residues. Germline lookup yields CDR1 ENHRY and CDR2 SYGVKD.